The rows below give T cell receptor beta chains drawn from one sample of a study of regulatory T cells in long-lasting Graves disease. TCRdb reprocessed the multiplex PCR reads via MiXCR and lists one record per CDR3 protein. The sample includes 300,000 to 400,000 distinct CDR3 sequences, 16% of them seen just once. A further study also used this sample, focusing on T cells in Graves' hyperthyroidism and ophthalmopathy.

Sequencing was performed on peripheral blood mononuclear cells (PBMCs), taken at new diagnosis, from a patient treated with antithyroid drugs. The receptors here all came from a man in his forties or fifties with Graves disease. CDR3s include the opening cysteine and the closing phenylalanine or tryptophan. D genes are given only for firm matches. Some rows mark clone size as missing; the rest say once, few, many or name a class of expanded clone.

j_call | clone_size | v_call | d_call | cdr3_aa | cdr3_nt
TRBJ1-5 | many | TRBV28 | . | CASSMGAYGNQPQHF | TGTGCCAGCAGCATGGGGGCGTATGGCAATCAGCCCCAGCATTTT
TRBJ1-1 | many | TRBV12-5 | . | CASGLVDGYVTEAFF | TGTGCTAGTGGTTTGGTAGACGGGTATGTGACTGAAGCTTTCTTT
TRBJ2-1 | . | TRBV12-3/TRBV12-4 | . | CASSQARAGPSYEQFF | TGCGCCAGCAGCCAAGCGAGGGCAGGGCCCTCCTACGAGCAGTTCTTC
TRBJ2-5 | many | TRBV30 | . | CAWSGAQETQYF | TGTGCCTGGTCAGGGGCCCAAGAGACCCAGTACTTC
TRBJ2-1 | many | TRBV2 | . | CASSDLDGNYNEQFF | TGTGCCAGCAGTGATCTGGACGGGAACTACAATGAGCAGTTCTTC
TRBJ2-1 | many | TRBV5-1 | . | CASSLGPEQFF | TGCGCCAGCAGCTTGGGTCCAGAGCAGTTCTTC
TRBJ2-1 | . | TRBV6-4 | TRBD2 | CASSDGGGGDEQFF | TGTGCCAGCAGTGACGGCGGGGGGGGGGATGAGCAGTTCTTC
TRBJ2-2 | few | TRBV7-9 | TRBD1 | CARGQGGTGELFF | TGTGCCAGAGGACAGGGTGGCACCGGGGAGCTGTTTTTT
TRBJ1-3 | . | TRBV19 | . | CASRPASGNTIYF | TGTGCCAGTAGACCTGCCTCTGGAAACACCATATATTTT
TRBJ1-1 | . | TRBV11-2 | TRBD1 | CASSLGLYRGGTEAFF | TGTGCCAGCAGCTTAGGCCTCTACAGGGGGGGCACTGAAGCTTTCTTT
TRBJ1-4 | . | TRBV20-1 | . | CSARDLGQGGYEKLFF | TGCAGTGCTAGAGATCTCGGGCAGGGCGGATATGAAAAACTGTTTTTT
TRBJ2-7 | many | TRBV5-1 | . | CASSLAAATYEQYF | TGCGCCAGCAGCTTGGCGGCAGCCACCTACGAGCAGTACTTC
TRBJ2-1 | many | TRBV12-3/TRBV12-4 | . | CASSLLGPGGYNEQFF | TGTGCCAGCAGTTTACTTGGACCAGGGGGGTACAATGAGCAGTTCTTC
TRBJ2-7 | . | TRBV10-3 | TRBD2 | CAIRRASGGNSYEQYF | TGTGCCATCAGGAGGGCTAGCGGGGGAAATTCCTACGAGCAGTACTTC
TRBJ2-6 | . | TRBV18 | . | CASSVPGVSGANVLTF | TGTGCCAGCTCAGTCCCAGGAGTCTCTGGGGCCAACGTCCTGACTTTC
TRBJ1-1 | many | TRBV2 | TRBD1 | CASSDSDTGGGTEAFF | TGTGCCAGCAGTGATTCTGACACAGGGGGTGGCACTGAAGCTTTCTTT
TRBJ1-5 | . | TRBV6-5 | . | CASSYTRDQPQHF | TGTGCCAGCAGTTACACCAGGGATCAGCCCCAGCATTTT
TRBJ2-7 | . | TRBV19 | TRBD2 | CASSLERGYYEQYF | TGTGCCAGTAGTTTAGAGCGGGGCTACTACGAGCAGTACTTC
TRBJ1-2 | . | TRBV6-1 | . | CASSPGWSQGYTF | TGTGCCAGCAGCCCCGGGTGGTCGCAGGGCTACACCTTC
TRBJ2-2 | many | TRBV9 | TRBD1 | CASSVRQGASGELFF | TGTGCCAGCAGCGTCAGACAGGGGGCGTCCGGGGAGCTGTTTTTT
TRBJ2-2 | . | TRBV19 | . | CASSISPGHPAAGELFF | TGTGCCAGTAGTATAAGTCCCGGACACCCCGCAGCCGGGGAGCTGTTTTTT
TRBJ2-1 | . | TRBV7-2 | . | CASSFTAGTVYNGQFF | TGTGCCAGCAGCTTCACGGCTGGGACCGTTTACAATGGGCAGTTCTTC
TRBJ2-3 | . | TRBV11-2 | . | CASSLLGSRSTDTQYF | TGTGCCAGCAGCTTACTAGGGTCAAGAAGCACAGATACGCAGTATTTT
TRBJ2-3 | many | TRBV12-3/TRBV12-4 | . | CASSTGHTDTQYF | TGTGCCAGCAGTACGGGCCACACAGATACGCAGTATTTT
TRBJ2-7 | few | TRBV5-1 | TRBD1 | CASSEGTGPYEQYF | TGCGCCAGCAGCGAGGGGACAGGGCCCTACGAGCAGTACTTC
TRBJ2-3 | many | TRBV18 | . | CASSPPVGASTDTQYF | TGTGCCAGCTCACCACCGGTGGGGGCAAGCACAGATACGCAGTATTTT
TRBJ1-1 | many | TRBV7-2 | . | CASSVLQGHTEAFF | TGTGCCAGCAGCGTTTTACAGGGACACACTGAAGCTTTCTTT
TRBJ2-7 | many | TRBV28 | . | CASSSGPYEQYF | TGTGCCAGCAGTTCAGGACCCTACGAGCAGTACTTC
TRBJ1-1 | few | TRBV12-3/TRBV12-4 | . | CASSLGAEAFF | TGTGCCAGCAGTCTAGGGGCTGAAGCTTTCTTT
TRBJ2-1 | few | TRBV6-1 | TRBD2 | CASRQWGSGGSRNEQFF | TGTGCCAGCAGACAATGGGGTAGCGGGGGGTCTCGGAATGAGCAGTTCTTC
TRBJ1-1 | many | TRBV5-1 | . | CASSKGPMNTEAFF | TGCGCCAGCAGCAAGGGACCTATGAACACTGAAGCTTTCTTT
TRBJ2-5 | many | TRBV20-1 | TRBD2 | CSARPMPTSGGQETQYF | TGCAGTGCTAGACCGATGCCGACTAGCGGGGGGCAAGAGACCCAGTACTTC
TRBJ2-3 | many | TRBV20-1 | TRBD2 | CSALRTSGTDTQYF | TGCAGTGCTCTTCGGACTAGCGGCACAGATACGCAGTATTTT
TRBJ2-3 | . | TRBV29-1 | TRBD2 | CSVGTSGVYTDTQYF | TGCAGCGTTGGGACGAGCGGGGTTTACACAGATACGCAGTATTTT
TRBJ1-3 | . | TRBV6-5 | TRBD1 | CASSSTTYTGVAGSGNTIYF | TGTGCCAGCAGTTCTACTACGTATACAGGGGTGGCAGGATCCGGAAACACCATATATTTT
TRBJ1-4 | many | TRBV18 | . | CASSPSRQPNEKLFF | TGTGCCAGCTCACCAAGCAGACAGCCGAATGAAAAACTGTTTTTT
TRBJ1-1 | . | TRBV6-2/TRBV6-3 | . | CASSYRSPWGTEAFF | TGTGCCAGCAGTTACAGGTCCCCTTGGGGCACTGAAGCTTTCTTT
TRBJ2-1 | . | TRBV7-2 | . | CASSSGTIYNEQFF | TGTGCCAGCAGCTCAGGGACGATTTACAATGAGCAGTTCTTC
TRBJ2-7 | few | TRBV9 | TRBD1 | CASSFRDSPTYEQYF | TGTGCCAGCAGCTTTCGGGACAGCCCCACCTACGAGCAGTACTTC
TRBJ2-2 | few | TRBV24-1 | . | CATSDLEGGTGELFF | TGTGCCACCAGTGATTTGGAGGGTGGCACCGGGGAGCTGTTTTTT
TRBJ2-2 | few | TRBV27 | TRBD2 | CASSSTSGGDNTGELFF | TGTGCCAGCAGTTCGACTAGCGGGGGGGACAACACCGGGGAGCTGTTTTTT
TRBJ2-3 | few | TRBV30 | TRBD2 | CAWSGAGGHGDTQYF | TGTGCCTGGAGTGGCGCGGGGGGGCATGGAGATACGCAGTATTTT
TRBJ2-3 | many | TRBV30 | TRBD2 | CAWSTTSGFTDTQYF | TGTGCCTGGAGTACGACTAGCGGGTTCACAGATACGCAGTATTTT
TRBJ1-5 | many | TRBV2 | TRBD1 | CASSGDRPNYQPQHF | TGTGCCAGCAGTGGGGACAGGCCCAATTATCAGCCCCAGCATTTT
TRBJ2-7 | many | TRBV18 | TRBD2 | CASSSGLVPEQYF | TGTGCCAGCTCAAGCGGACTAGTCCCCGAGCAGTACTTC
TRBJ1-5 | . | TRBV20-1 | . | CSARDTRGGAGNQPQHF | TGCAGTGCTAGAGACACCCGCGGGGGCGCCGGCAATCAGCCCCAGCATTTT
TRBJ2-3 | many | TRBV5-1 | TRBD1 | CASSLGTGASTDTQYF | TGCGCCAGCAGTTTAGGCACAGGGGCGAGCACAGATACGCAGTATTTT
TRBJ1-4 | many | TRBV7-9 | . | CASTIKGRTNEKLFF | TGTGCCAGCACCATCAAGGGACGGACTAATGAAAAACTGTTTTTT
TRBJ1-4 | few | TRBV5-5 | . | CASSLGTENEKLFF | TGTGCCAGCAGCCTGGGGACGGAGAATGAAAAACTGTTTTTT